The clone carrying this T cell receptor (beta chain) occurred a few times. An end of the junction differs from the germline gene, which may be a read error. TCRdb fed the 5' RACE reads into MiXCR, producing one record per CDR3 protein. The sample lists about 130,000 distinct CDR3 sequences, approximately 9% seen once, with approximately 39% in the top ten. This record comes from a study of T cells after yellow fever vaccination. The CDR3 has 15 residues. Germline assignment: CDR1 SNHLY and CDR2 FYNNEI. This sequence was found in a man aged 18 to 29 who received the YFV17D yellow fever vaccine. This chain joins TRBV2 and TRBJ2-1; D gene uncertain. Sequencing was performed on CD8+ T cells sorted from PBMCs, taken on the day of the yellow fever booster vaccination. The CDR3 sequence: CASSLLMDAYNEQFF. In DNA form, the CDR3 reads TGTGCAAGCAGTCTCCTAATGGATGCATACAATGAGCAGTTCTTC.